This T cell receptor (beta chain) was obtained from a study of control samples from healthy donors and cancer patients. Profiled with immunoSEQ multiplex PCR; TCRdb holds only in-frame clones, not every one. The repertoire holds about 200,000 clones, with roughly nine tenths as singletons. Germline V gene lookup returns CDR1 SEHNR and CDR2 FQNEAQ (reference sequence). V was cut by 1 base and J by 5 bases, with 9 bases left in between. The CDR3 extends over 13 amino acids. What was sequenced was blood. The chain uses TRBV7-9 and TRBJ2-7, with unresolved D. The sequence was obtained from a man in his thirties or forties in good health. The CDR3, as DNA: TGTGCCAGCAGCTTAGTCATGGGAAACGAGCAGTACTTC. Translation: CASSLVMGNEQYF.